The 28 T cell receptor beta chains in this list originate from one sample, sequenced in a study of cytomegalovirus exposure and HLA in healthy donors. With 60 Vbeta and 13 Jbeta primers, the PCR was carried out. Using immunoSEQ multiplex PCR, the repertoire was profiled, and TCRdb retains in-frame clones only, with some absent. Of approximately 73,000 clones in the sample, about two thirds are singletons; the top ten hold roughly 5.6%. Specimen: PBMCs. The receptors were gathered from a man aged 25-45 years in good health and CMV-seropositive.

The chain couples TRBV15 to TRBJ2-5; tentative D call: TRBD1 (5 bases). CDR3 length equals 13 residues. Germline-derived CDR1 and CDR2 are LNHNV and YYDKDF (reference sequence). V lost 0 bases to trimming and J lost 5 bases, with 7 bases between them. The DNA of the CDR3 is TGTGCCACCAGCAGAGATAAGGGGGAGACCCAGTACTTC. This gives the protein CATSRDKGETQYF.

The chain links TRBV10-2 to TRBJ2-7, with a weak D call TRBD2 (7 bases). The CDR3 runs to 17 residues. The germline V and J ends were trimmed by 0 bases and 3 bases, with 18 bases remaining between them. CDR1 WSHSY and CDR2 SAAADI come from the germline V gene. In DNA form, the CDR3 reads TGCGCCAGCAGTGAGTCGATGGGGGGGCTTCCGAACTACGAGCAGTACTTC. Its protein product is CASSESMGGLPNYEQYF.

The rearrangement uses TRBV27 and TRBJ1-6; D possibly corresponds to TRBD1 (5 bases). Germline V CDR1 and CDR2: MNHEY, SMNVEV (reference sequence). CDR3 length equals 15 residues. Trimming cost V 5 bases and J 1 base, with 9 bases left between them. CDR3 loop: CASSAGLSYNSPLHF. For the CDR3, the DNA is TGTGCCAGCAGTGCGGGGCTTTCCTATAATTCACCCCTCCACTTT.

V and J are TRBV9 and TRBJ1-2, with D possibly matching TRBD1 (6 bases). With 0 bases removed from V and 6 bases from J, the gap between germline ends came to 18 bases. Germline lookup yields CDR1 SGDLS and CDR2 YYNGEE. CDR3 length equals 16 residues. DNA of the CDR3: TGTGCCAGCAGCGTAGCCGGGGGGGGCGCAAATGATGGCTACACCTTC. Amino acids: CASSVAGGGANDGYTF. Full variable domain (remainder filled in from reference TRBV9 and TRBJ1-2): DSGVTQTPKHLITATGQRVTLRCSPRSGDLSVYWYQQSLDQGLQFLIQYYNGEERAKGNILERFSAQQFPDLHSELNLSSLELGDSALYFCASSVAGGGANDGYTFGSGTRLTVV.

The chain joins TRBV11-2 to TRBJ1-1; D is possibly TRBD1 (6 bases). This CDR3 has 15 residues. CDR1 is SGHAT and CDR2 is FQNNGV in the germline V gene. Trimming took off 4 bases at V and 1 base at J, with 13 bases between the two ends. The CDR3, as DNA: TGTGCCAGCAGCTCCAGGGGAGGGCCGAACACTGAAGCTTTCTTT. Translation: CASSSRGGPNTEAFF. Drawing the rest from reference TRBV11-2 and TRBJ1-1, the complete variable domain is EAGVAQSPRYKIIEKRQSVAFWCNPISGHATLYWYQQILGQGPKLLIQFQNNGVVDDSQLPKDRFSAERLKGVDSTLKIQPAKLEDSAVYLCASSSRGGPNTEAFFGQGTRLTVV.

The chain combines TRBV2 with TRBJ1-1; D remains ambiguous. This CDR3 comprises 15 residues. CDR1 is SNHLY, CDR2 FYNNEI, per germline. Trimming took 3 bases from V and 1 from J, leaving 12 bases between them. For the CDR3, the DNA is TGTGCCAGCAGTGAGGTCAGCACAGCGAACACTGAAGCTTTCTTT. Protein product: CASSEVSTANTEAFF.

The chain combines TRBV11-3 with TRBJ2-2; 7 bases align to TRBD2. Germline CDR1 SGHNT, CDR2 YENEEA. With 6 bases clipped from V and 7 bases from J, the junction kept 17 bases outside the gene matches. CDR3 length: 17 amino acids. The CDR3 region has the DNA TGTGCCAGCAGAGGTAGCGGTGGGAGGGCTAGATTCGGGGAGCTGTTTTTT. Protein: CASRGSGGRARFGELFF.

The chain joins TRBV15 to TRBJ1-3; D remains ambiguous. CDR1 and CDR2 from the germline V gene are LNHNV and YYDKDF (reference sequence). Trimming removed 0 bases from V and 0 bases from J, with 9 bases in between. The CDR3 extends over 16 amino acids. CDR3 loop: CATSRDAASSGNTIYF. For the CDR3, the DNA is TGTGCCACCAGCAGAGACGCCGCTAGCTCTGGAAACACCATATATTTT.

The chain is built from TRBV4-1 and TRBJ1-5; D possibly corresponds to TRBD1 (5 bases). Between the trimmed V and J ends, which lost 0 bases and 1 base, there was a span of 19 bases. The germline V gene has CDR1 MGHRA and CDR2 YSYEKL. This CDR3 region has 19 residues. The CDR3 DNA is TGCGCCAGCAGCCAAGATTCGGGGGTGGGTTTTTACAGCAATCAGCCCCAGCATTTT. Translating gives CASSQDSGVGFYSNQPQHF.

This clone was seen only once. The chain carries TRBV5-1 and TRBJ1-1, with 9 bases aligning to TRBD1. The germline gives CDR1 SGHRS, CDR2 YFSETQ. The CDR3 sequence is 14 residues long. Trimming at V came to 4 bases and at J to 2 bases, leaving 3 bases not matched to a gene. The DNA for the CDR3 is TGCGCCAGCAGCCCGGGACAGGGAAACACTGAAGCTTTCTTT. Translating gives CASSPGQGNTEAFF. Supplemented by reference TRBV5-1 and TRBJ1-1, the full variable domain reads KAGVTQTPRYLIKTRGQQVTLSCSPISGHRSVSWYQQTPGQGLQFLFEYFSETQRNKGNFPGRFSGRQFSNSRSEMNVSTLELGDSALYLCASSPGQGNTEAFFGQGTRLTVV.

The table lists this clone with a few counts. The V call is TRBV19, the J call TRBJ2-5; possible D gene TRBD2, 5 bases. The J call may be wrong; the DNA end is better matched by TRBJ2-7. CDR1 and CDR2 from the germline V gene are LNHDA and SQIVND (reference sequence). The CDR3 sequence is 14 residues long. CDR3 protein: CASSIAGSRYEQYF. CDR3 sequence (DNA): TGTGCCAGTAGTATAGCGGGATCCCGATACGAGCAGTACTTC.

CDR3 DNA: TGTGCCAGTCACAGGGACATGAACACTGAAGCTTTCTTT. This sequence encodes CASHRDMNTEAFF. This sequence joins TRBV28 and TRBJ1-1; the D gene is possibly TRBD1 (6 bases). The CDR3 consists of 13 residues. Germline CDR1 and CDR2: MDHEN and SYDVKM. Trimming removed 9 bases from V and 0 bases from J, with 11 bases in between.

V is TRBV7-6 and J is TRBJ2-5, with D possibly TRBD1 on 6 matching bases. The CDR3 spans 15 residues. V shed 1 base and J shed 4 bases, with 13 bases lying between them. Germline lookup yields CDR1 SGHVS and CDR2 FNYEAQ. The CDR3 protein is CASSLGQVDRETQYF. CDR3 bases: TGTGCCAGCAGCTTAGGACAGGTCGATCGAGAGACCCAGTACTTC. The full variable domain, completed using reference TRBV7-6 and TRBJ2-5, is GAGVSQSPRYKVTKRGQDVALRCDPISGHVSLYWYRQALGQGPEFLTYFNYEAQQDKSGLPNDRFSAERPEGSISTLTIQRTEQRDSAMYRCASSLGQVDRETQYFGPGTRLLVL.

This clone showed up just a few times. The rearrangement joins TRBV7-3 to TRBJ2-5; TRBD2 might be the D (6 bases). Germline V gene sequence: CDR1 SGHTA, CDR2 FQGTGA. The CDR3 is 14 residues long. V was trimmed by 2 bases and J by 1 base, leaving 8 bases between them. The CDR3 reads CASSLGGTQETQYF. CDR3 DNA sequence: TGTGCCAGCAGCTTAGGCGGGACCCAAGAGACCCAGTACTTC.

The chain couples TRBV19 to TRBJ1-5; 10 nucleotides align to TRBD1. Germline CDR1 reads LNHDA; CDR2 reads SQIVND (reference sequence). The V segment lost 7 bases and the J segment 1 base; nucleotides outside the gene matches: 7. This CDR3 has 16 amino acids. CDR3 nucleotides: TGTGCCAGTAAGAGGCGACAGGGGGCAAGCAATCAGCCCCAGCATTTT. This encodes CASKRRQGASNQPQHF.

CDR3 in amino acids: CASSRSGTSVFF. DNA for the CDR3: TGTGCCAGCAGCCGCAGCGGAACGAGTGTTTTCTTC. This chain joins TRBV7-3 and TRBJ2-1; possible D gene TRBD2, 5 bases. From germline, CDR1 is SGHTA and CDR2 FQGTGA. The CDR3 length is 12 residues. V was pared by 5 bases and J by 16 bases, with 18 bases between.

This clone has only one observation. The chain couples TRBV5-1 to TRBJ2-2; 11 bases fit TRBD1. The CDR3 loop spans 15 amino acids. Trimming at V came to 4 bases and at J to 5 bases, leaving 4 bases not matched to a gene. Per germline, CDR1 SGHRS and CDR2 YFSETQ. Written as DNA, the CDR3 is TGCGCCAGCAGCGTGGGACAGGGGGTTACCGGGGAGCTGTTTTTT. As protein: CASSVGQGVTGELFF.

V gene TRBV7-2 combines with J gene TRBJ1-5; 9 bases fit TRBD1. The germline V gene encodes CDR1 SGHTA and CDR2 FQGNSA. There are 16 residues in the CDR3. V was clipped by 0 bases and J by 7 bases; unmatched bases: 7. The CDR3 DNA is TGTGCCAGCAGCTTAGCCGGGACAGGGCGAATCCAGCCCCAGCATTTT. Its translation: CASSLAGTGRIQPQHF.

V gene TRBV27 combines with J gene TRBJ1-2; the D is unclear. Germline V CDR1 and CDR2: MNHEY, SMNVEV (reference sequence). V shed 0 bases and J shed 6 bases, with 11 bases lying between them. The CDR3 loop spans 14 amino acids. CDR3 sequence: CASSLSRDTNGYTF. Written as DNA, the CDR3 is TGTGCCAGCAGTTTATCTAGAGACACAAATGGCTACACCTTC.

This chain uses TRBV5-1 with TRBJ1-4; 9 bases map to TRBD1. J was trimmed by 7 bases and V by 4 bases; bases with no gene match: 5. CDR3 length equals 14 residues. Germline V gives CDR1 SGHRS, CDR2 YFSETQ. Here the CDR3 DNA reads TGCGCCAGCAGCCTCGGGACAGGGACTGAAAAACTGTTTTTT. This translates into CASSLGTGTEKLFF.

The genes are TRBV6-1 and TRBJ2-3; maybe TRBD1 (5 bases). The CDR3 sequence is 15 residues long. Between the trimmed V and J ends, which lost 3 bases and 1 base, there was a span of 11 bases. Germline-derived CDR1 and CDR2 are MNHNS and SASEGT. CDR3 coding DNA: TGTGCCAGCAGTGATTCAGGCAGGGGCACAGATACGCAGTATTTT. Amino acids: CASSDSGRGTDTQYF.

The chain couples TRBV6-1 to TRBJ2-3, with 10 bases that match TRBD2. V dropped 6 bases and J dropped 4; count of bases not matched to a gene: 7. Germline loops: CDR1 MNHNS, CDR2 SASEGT. The CDR3 is 15 residues long. This CDR3 reads CASSPLAGEADTQYF. The DNA for the CDR3 is TGTGCCAGCAGCCCTCTAGCGGGAGAGGCAGATACGCAGTATTTT.

This chain connects TRBV10-3 to TRBJ2-3, with 11 bases lining up with TRBD2. The CDR3 sequence is 17 residues long. V was clipped by 4 bases and J by 2 bases; unmatched bases: 8. Germline assignment: CDR1 ENHRY and CDR2 SYGVKD. The CDR3 DNA follows: TGTGCCATCAGTGGGGTCTTAGCGGGGGGGCTCACAGATACGCAGTATTTT. Translated: CAISGVLAGGLTDTQYF.

The chain links TRBV9 to TRBJ2-3; maybe TRBD2 (6 bases). With 2 bases removed from V and 2 bases from J, the gap between germline ends came to 9 bases. CDR1 SGDLS and CDR2 YYNGEE come from the germline V gene. This CDR3 contains 14 residues. The CDR3 nucleotides read TGTGCCAGCAGCGTTAGGACTACCACAGATACGCAGTATTTT. Amino acids: CASSVRTTTDTQYF.

The CDR3 is CASGLDSWTGRETQYF. The CDR3 coding sequence is TGTGCTAGTGGTTTGGATTCTTGGACAGGGCGGGAGACCCAGTACTTC. The chain is built from TRBV12-5 and TRBJ2-5, with 8 bases identical to TRBD1. The CDR3 length is 16 residues. The germline V gene encodes CDR1 LGHNT and CDR2 FRNRAP. J was trimmed by 5 bases and V by 1 base; bases with no gene match: 9.

This clone was recorded a few times. The rearrangement links TRBV28 to TRBJ2-7; 7 nucleotides agree with TRBD1. V gave up 5 bases and J gave up 5 bases; unmatched junction bases: 6. The CDR3 contains 13 residues. Per germline, CDR1 MDHEN and CDR2 SYDVKM. This CDR3 is CASSEGQNHEQYF. The CDR3 coding sequence is TGTGCCAGCAGTGAGGGACAGAACCACGAGCAGTACTTC. Supplemented by reference TRBV28 and TRBJ2-7, the full variable domain reads DVKVTQSSRYLVKRTGEKVFLECVQDMDHENMFWYRQDPGLGLRLIYFSYDVKMKEKGDIPEGYSVSREKKERFSLILESASTNQTSMYLCASSEGQNHEQYFGPGTRLTVT.

Only one count was recorded for this clone. The V gene is TRBV7-2, the J gene TRBJ2-3; the match to TRBD2 covers 11 bases. The germline V gene has CDR1 SGHTA and CDR2 FQGNSA. The V segment lost 6 bases and the J segment 1 base; nucleotides outside the gene matches: 6. The CDR3 runs 16 residues. The CDR3 sequence: CASRSRTSGRTDTQYF. DNA of the CDR3: TGTGCCAGCAGATCTAGGACTAGCGGGCGCACAGATACGCAGTATTTT.

The chain joins TRBV5-4 to TRBJ2-1, with TRBD2 matching 11 bases. Germline trimming cut 4 bases from V and 0 bases from J; bases unmatched to any gene: 6. Germline loops: CDR1 SGHNT, CDR2 YYREEE (reference sequence). The length of the CDR3 is 17 residues. The CDR3 nucleotides are TGTGCCAGCAGCCGACTAGCGGGAAAATTCTCCTACAATGAGCAGTTCTTC. This sequence encodes CASSRLAGKFSYNEQFF.